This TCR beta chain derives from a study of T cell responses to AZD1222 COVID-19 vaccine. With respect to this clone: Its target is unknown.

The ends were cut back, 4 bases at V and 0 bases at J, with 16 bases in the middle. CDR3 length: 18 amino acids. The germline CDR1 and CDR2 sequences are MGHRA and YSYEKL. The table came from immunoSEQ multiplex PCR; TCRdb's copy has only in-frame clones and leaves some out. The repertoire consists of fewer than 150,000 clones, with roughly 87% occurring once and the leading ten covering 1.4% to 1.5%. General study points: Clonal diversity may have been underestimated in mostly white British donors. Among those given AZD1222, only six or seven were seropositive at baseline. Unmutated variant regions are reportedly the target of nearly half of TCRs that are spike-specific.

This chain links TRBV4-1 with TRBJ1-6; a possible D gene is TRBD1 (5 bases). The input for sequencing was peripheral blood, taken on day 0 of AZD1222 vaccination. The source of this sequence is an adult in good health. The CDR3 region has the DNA TGCGCCAGCAGCCCGTCGGGACCGCAGATCTCCTATAATTCACCCCTCCACTTT. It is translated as CASSPSGPQISYNSPLHF.